This T cell receptor beta chain was recorded in a study of molecular identifiers for immune sequencing clone quantification. In germline, CDR1 is DFQATT, CDR2 SNEGSKA (reference sequence). CDR3 size: 17 residues. Comment on this clonotype: The antigen remains unidentified. A read error may be the cause here, since a much bigger clone is one base away.

In TCRdb, the PCR reads were re-called with MiXCR into one record per CDR3 protein. The sample has 490,000 or so distinct CDR3 sequences, around a fifth seen once. General observations from the study: Spiked Jurkat TCR RNA equivalent to one cell reportedly surfaced among some 1 million naive cells. Whereas clones above 20 RNA copies held under 1% of naive-cell molecules, they held over 98% of effector molecules.

The origin of this receptor is a human donor in good health. Some libraries in this study had Jurkat cell RNA spiked in. The J gene is TRBJ2-3, the V gene TRBV20-1; no clear D gene. Sequencing was performed on naive CD8+ T cells from blood, with Jurkat cell RNA spiked in. Stated subset: FACS-sorted CD8+CD4-CCR7+CD45RA+ naive T cells. The CDR3 nucleotides are TGCAGTGCTAACCCCTCCCTCGAACCAACCAGCACAGATACGCGGTATTTT. Protein sequence: CSANPSLEPTSTDTRYF.